This T cell receptor beta chain was captured in a study of shared clonotypes between healthy human individuals. Details on this clone: The antigen remains unidentified. This CDR3 is also generated by other DNA sequences in the sample.

It was at deep level that the assay was run. Sequencing was performed with immunoSEQ multiplex PCR; in TCRdb, only in-frame clones are kept and a portion is missing. The sample contains 2.3 million or so clones, 85% to 95% of which appear only once. Deletions cut 8 bases from V and 1 base from J, with 5 bases between. This CDR3 is 12 amino acids long. Per germline, CDR1 SGHTA and CDR2 FQGTGA. Study-wide results and limits: An effect of sequencing depth on clonotype sharing among donors was expected.

This sequence joins TRBV7-3 and TRBJ2-2; D uncertain. The clonotype was recovered from a man aged 18 to 29 in good health. Some clones in this sample may be carry-over from other donors' samples. Material for sequencing was naive CD4+ T cells from PBMCs. Sample subset: CD45RA+ positively selected. The CDR3 DNA reads TGTGCCAGCGGTAGGAACACCGGGGAGCTGTTTTTT. It codes for CASGRNTGELFF.